These 29 T cell receptor beta chains were sequenced from one sample in a study of identifying expanded T cells in peripheral blood. Measured with immunoSEQ multiplex PCR; TCRdb has only the in-frame clones, and not every one. The sample includes about 90,000 clones, nearly 90% of them seen just once. Sequencing was done on a sample of blood. Every receptor here comes from a person aged 18 to 75 in good health.

In regard to this clone: A read error may be the cause here, since a much bigger clone is one base away. The same CDR3 can be traced to other DNA sequences in this sample. The chain combines TRBV6-4 with TRBJ2-2, with D perhaps matching TRBD2 (6 bases). The CDR3 totals 13 residues. The germline CDR1 and CDR2 sequences are MRHNA and SNTAGT. The CDR3 region is CASSGTNTGELFF. The CDR3 region has the DNA TGTGCCAGCAGTGGGACTAACACCGGGGAACTGTTTTTT.

The rearrangement uses TRBV27 and TRBJ2-5; a possible D gene is TRBD2 (6 bases). The CDR3 runs 14 residues. V gave up 0 bases and J gave up 5 bases, with 10 bases separating them. Germline V lookup: CDR1 MNHEY, CDR2 SMNVEV (reference sequence). The CDR3 reads CASSLSLRGETQYF. CDR3 DNA: TGTGCCAGCAGTTTATCCCTCCGGGGGGAGACCCAGTACTTC.

The rearrangement links TRBV6-6 to TRBJ1-1; 8 bases match TRBD1. J gave up 4 bases and V 6 bases, and 7 bases lay outside the gene matches. Germline loops: CDR1 MNHNY, CDR2 SVGAGI (reference sequence). The CDR3 spans 14 residues. In DNA, the CDR3 is TGTGCCAGCAGCCAGGGGGCACCCAGCACTGAAGCTTTCTTT. Encoded protein: CASSQGAPSTEAFF.

The chain recombines TRBV7-2 with TRBJ2-7; 8 bases are a match to TRBD1. The CDR3 is 14 residues long. Germline V gene data show CDR1 as SGHTA and CDR2 as FQGNSA. V shed 1 base and J 3 bases; nucleotides not matched to a gene: 2. The CDR3 DNA sequence: TGTGCCAGCAGCTTAGGGACAGGGTTCTACGAGCAGTACTTC. Translation: CASSLGTGFYEQYF.

The chain is built from TRBV6-1 and TRBJ2-2; 8 nucleotides agree with TRBD1. Germline trimming cut 7 bases from V and 4 bases from J; bases unmatched to any gene: 8. Germline CDR1 and CDR2: MNHNS and SASEGT. The CDR3 has 15 residues. This chain's CDR3 is CASKDRGLGTGELFF. DNA of the CDR3: TGTGCCAGCAAAGACAGGGGCTTGGGCACCGGGGAGCTGTTTTTT.

In this sample, this clone turned up once. The chain employs TRBV7-9 and TRBJ1-3; D remains unclear. Germline CDR1 reads SEHNR; CDR2 reads FQNEAQ (reference sequence). Trimming cost V 5 bases and J 4 bases, with 9 bases left between them. The CDR3 is 13 residues long. CDR3 protein: CASSASAGNTIYF. The CDR3 DNA is TGTGCCAGCAGCGCCTCAGCGGGAAACACCATATATTTT.

The genes are TRBV19 and TRBJ1-4; D remains ambiguous. V dropped 3 bases and J dropped 0 bases, with 8 bases sitting between them. Germline V gene sequence: CDR1 LNHDA, CDR2 SQIVND (reference sequence). This CDR3 has 15 residues. CDR3 protein: CASSISSTTNEKLFF. DNA for the CDR3: TGTGCCAGTAGTATTTCCAGCACAACTAATGAAAAACTGTTTTTT. Complete variable domain (other parts from reference TRBV19 and TRBJ1-4): DGGITQSPKYLFRKEGQNVTLSCEQNLNHDAMYWYRQDPGQGLRLIYYSQIVNDFQKGDIAEGYSVSREKKESFPLTVTSAQKNPTAFYLCASSISSTTNEKLFFGSGTQLSVL.

The chain carries TRBV4-1 and TRBJ2-1; a weak D match, TRBD2 (6 bases). CDR3 length equals 15 residues. V gave up 4 bases and J gave up 5 bases, with 15 bases separating them. Germline V gives CDR1 MGHRA, CDR2 YSYEKL. As DNA, the CDR3 is TGCGCCAGCAGCCGACTAGAGGCACCTAACAATGAGCAGTTCTTC. It yields the protein CASSRLEAPNNEQFF.

The V gene is TRBV18, the J gene TRBJ2-7; TRBD1 matches at 10 bases. The CDR3 consists of 16 residues. After removal of 1 base from V and 5 bases from J, the junction contained 8 bases not matched to a gene. The germline V gene encodes CDR1 KGHSH and CDR2 LQKENI. The CDR3 region is CASSPLPGQGSHEQYF. CDR3 sequence (DNA): TGTGCCAGCTCACCACTTCCGGGACAGGGGTCCCACGAGCAGTACTTC.

The rearrangement joins TRBV27 to TRBJ1-1; a weak D match, TRBD1 (5 bases). V dropped 7 bases and J dropped 11 bases, with 14 bases sitting between them. This CDR3 has 11 amino acids. The germline gives CDR1 MNHEY, CDR2 SMNVEV (reference sequence). The CDR3 here is CASTGGNSAFF. CDR3 bases: TGTGCCAGCACGGGGGGGAATTCGGCTTTCTTT.

J is TRBJ1-2 and V is TRBV7-9; D unresolved. Trimming left V 1 base short and J 7 bases short, with 4 bases between. Germline assignment: CDR1 SEHNR and CDR2 FQNEAQ (reference sequence). The CDR3 is made up of 11 amino acids. The CDR3 region has the DNA TGTGCCAGCAGCTTAGAGTCTGGCTACACCTTC. Translation gives CASSLESGYTF.

This rearrangement joins TRBV19 to TRBJ1-5, with D possibly being TRBD1 (6 bases). Trimming removed 5 bases from V and 4 bases from J, with 12 bases in between. Germline values: CDR1 LNHDA, CDR2 SQIVND (reference sequence). CDR3 length: 14 residues. The CDR3 spells CASSWDNPNQPQHF. The CDR3 nucleotides read TGTGCCAGTAGTTGGGACAACCCGAATCAGCCCCAGCATTTT. The whole variable domain, remainder taken from reference TRBV19 and TRBJ1-5, is DGGITQSPKYLFRKEGQNVTLSCEQNLNHDAMYWYRQDPGQGLRLIYYSQIVNDFQKGDIAEGYSVSREKKESFPLTVTSAQKNPTAFYLCASSWDNPNQPQHFGDGTRLSIL.

A few counts support this clone. The CDR3 nucleotides are TGTGCCAGCAGCTACTCGGGGGGAAATAATGAAAAACTGTTTTTT. It translates to CASSYSGGNNEKLFF. The V and J genes are TRBV7-6 and TRBJ1-4, with D tentatively TRBD1 (5 bases). Germline CDR1 and CDR2: SGHVS and FNYEAQ. V dropped 4 bases and J dropped 4 bases, with 13 bases sitting between them. The CDR3 has 15 amino acids.

The chain uses TRBV7-7 and TRBJ2-3; TRBD1 matches 8 bases. The length of the CDR3 is 15 residues. V shed 5 bases, J shed 0 bases, and the junction held 4 bases outside the gene matches. Germline-derived CDR1 and CDR2 are SSHAT and FNYEAQ (reference sequence). CDR3 in amino acids: CASSQRQGSTDTQYF. The CDR3 DNA sequence: TGTGCCAGCAGCCAAAGACAGGGGAGCACAGATACGCAGTATTTT. The entire variable domain, with the rest obtained from reference TRBV7-7 and TRBJ2-3, is as follows: GAGVSQSPRYKVTKRGQDVTLRCDPISSHATLYWYQQALGQGPEFLTYFNYEAQPDKSGLPSDRFSAERPEGSISTLTIQRTEQRDSAMYRCASSQRQGSTDTQYFGPGTRLTVL.

In its sample, this clone was seen once. V usage is TRBV19 and J usage is TRBJ2-1; D is possibly TRBD2 (5 bases). The CDR3 sequence is 14 residues long. Germline V lookup: CDR1 LNHDA, CDR2 SQIVND (reference sequence). V was shortened by 1 base and J by 7 bases, with 11 bases between the two germline ends. The CDR3 nucleotides read TGTGCCAGTAGTATAGGGAGGCCTAGGAATGAGCAGTTCTTC. Amino acids: CASSIGRPRNEQFF.

The V call is TRBV4-3, the J call TRBJ1-5; TRBD1 might be the D (5 bases). Trimming cost V 2 bases and J 4 bases, with 15 bases left between them. The CDR3 contains 16 residues. Germline assignment: CDR1 LGHNA and CDR2 YSLEER. The CDR3 coding sequence is TGCGCCAGCAGCCAAAACCGGGACGCCAGGAATCAGCCCCAGCATTTT. Protein: CASSQNRDARNQPQHF.

The chain combines TRBV19 with TRBJ2-6, with 10 bases identical to TRBD1. V lost 5 bases and J lost 0; bases outside the gene matches: 4. CDR1 and CDR2 from the germline V gene are LNHDA and SQIVND (reference sequence). This CDR3 is built from 17 residues. The CDR3 region is CASSLRTGGSGANVLTF. CDR3 bases: TGTGCCAGTAGTTTAAGGACAGGGGGCTCTGGGGCCAACGTCCTGACTTTC.

The chain employs TRBV12-5 and TRBJ2-1; D call uncertain. CDR1 LGHNT and CDR2 FRNRAP come from the germline V gene. The CDR3 consists of 14 residues. V was cut by 2 bases and J by 0 bases, with 5 bases left in between. CDR3 nucleotide sequence: TGTGCTAGTGGTTTGTCAAGCTCCTACAATGAGCAGTTCTTC. Protein: CASGLSSSYNEQFF.

The chain links TRBV10-1 to TRBJ2-5; D is unresolved. CDR3 length: 14 residues. Per germline, CDR1 WNHNN and CDR2 SYGVQD (reference sequence). Between the trimmed V and J ends, which lost 3 bases and 4 bases, there was a span of 12 bases. CDR3 nucleotide sequence: TGCGCCAGCAGTGATCGAGTAGGCCCAGAGACCCAGTACTTC. Residues: CASSDRVGPETQYF.

The V call is TRBV7-9, the J call TRBJ1-1; D unclear. The ends were cut back, 5 bases at V and 1 base at J, with 11 bases in the middle. The CDR3 consists of 14 residues. Germline loops: CDR1 SEHNR, CDR2 FQNEAQ (reference sequence). The CDR3 nucleotides are TGTGCCAGCAGCATACCCTGGAAGAACACTGAAGCTTTCTTT. Protein: CASSIPWKNTEAFF.

This chain links TRBV30 with TRBJ1-1, with 8 bases matching TRBD1. J gave up 2 bases and V 2 bases, and 7 bases lay outside the gene matches. The CDR3 has 15 residues. The germline CDR1 and CDR2 sequences are GTSNPN and SVGIG (reference sequence). The CDR3 coding sequence is TGTGCCTGGAGTACGACAGGGGTCTATAACACTGAAGCTTTCTTT. Amino acids: CAWSTTGVYNTEAFF.

V usage is TRBV7-2 and J usage is TRBJ2-1; 7 bases match TRBD2. This CDR3 region has 16 residues. V gave up 2 bases and J gave up 5 bases; unmatched junction bases: 9. The V gene's germline CDR1 is SGHTA and CDR2 FQGNSA. In DNA form, the CDR3 reads TGTGCCAGCAGCTTAATAGGCGGGAGTCGAAACAATGAGCAGTTCTTC. Protein sequence: CASSLIGGSRNNEQFF.

The chain carries TRBV6-5 and TRBJ2-7; D possibly corresponds to TRBD1 (6 bases). Trimming removed 6 bases at V and 4 bases at J, with 13 bases between. The CDR3 sequence is 13 residues long. Germline-derived CDR1 and CDR2 are MNHEY and SVGAGI. This CDR3 is CASSPGTYYEQYF. The CDR3 DNA sequence: TGTGCCAGCAGCCCCGGGACATATTACGAGCAGTACTTC.

J is TRBJ2-1 and V is TRBV13, with 8 bases that match TRBD1. Per germline, CDR1 PRHDT and CDR2 FYEKMQ (reference sequence). J lost 9 bases, V lost 2 bases, and 6 bases had no gene match. CDR3 length: 14 residues. The CDR3 sequence is CASSLPDRGPEQFF. The CDR3 nucleotides read TGTGCCAGCAGCTTACCCGACAGGGGCCCTGAGCAGTTCTTC.

This chain links TRBV6-5 with TRBJ1-2; the D gene is possibly TRBD1 (6 bases). The V end was cut by 5 bases, the J end by 7 bases, with 14 bases between. CDR3 length: 13 residues. Germline V gene sequence: CDR1 MNHEY, CDR2 SVGAGI. The CDR3 DNA follows: TGTGCCAGCAGTAACAGGGCCTCCGGTGGCTACACCTTC. This sequence encodes CASSNRASGGYTF.

The chain employs TRBV25-1 and TRBJ1-2, with no clear D. CDR1 is MGHDK, CDR2 SYGVNS, per germline. There are 16 residues in the CDR3. The V gene lost 6 bases and the J gene lost 0 bases, with 17 bases spanning the gap. The CDR3: CASSPAGSKANYGYTF. The CDR3 nucleotides read TGTGCCAGCAGCCCCGCCGGGTCTAAAGCTAACTATGGCTACACCTTC.

The V gene is TRBV9, the J gene TRBJ2-5; tentative D call: TRBD2 (6 bases). The V and J ends lost 3 bases and 0 bases respectively, with 15 bases between them. This CDR3 is built from 16 residues. Germline CDR1 and CDR2: SGDLS and YYNGEE. CDR3 DNA: TGTGCCAGCAGCGCCCACGCCGGAGGGTACCAAGAGACCCAGTACTTC. This gives the protein CASSAHAGGYQETQYF.

The J gene is TRBJ2-5, the V gene TRBV19, with D perhaps TRBD1 (6 bases). CDR3 length: 14 residues. V lost 5 bases to trimming and J lost 1 base, with 11 bases between them. Per the germline V gene, CDR1 is LNHDA and CDR2 is SQIVND (reference sequence). DNA for the CDR3: TGTGCCAGTAGTTCACAGGGTTTCCAAGAGACCCAGTACTTC. Translated: CASSSQGFQETQYF. The whole variable domain, filled in from reference TRBV19 and TRBJ2-5, reads DGGITQSPKYLFRKEGQNVTLSCEQNLNHDAMYWYRQDPGQGLRLIYYSQIVNDFQKGDIAEGYSVSREKKESFPLTVTSAQKNPTAFYLCASSSQGFQETQYFGPGTRLLVL.

The chain is built from TRBV13 and TRBJ1-1, with TRBD1 matching 10 bases. With 0 bases clipped from V and 6 bases from J, the junction kept 10 bases outside the gene matches. The germline gives CDR1 PRHDT, CDR2 FYEKMQ (reference sequence). The CDR3 runs 17 residues. The CDR3 spells CASSLGGQGDLRAEAFF. The CDR3 coding sequence is TGTGCCAGCAGCTTAGGCGGACAGGGGGACCTTAGGGCTGAAGCTTTCTTT.